This passage covers 14 T cell receptor beta chains from one sample sequenced in a study of T cells in localized non-small cell lung cancer (dated by TCRdb to the early 2020s). The method was the immunoSEQ multiplex PCR assay. The clones in this table, taken by TCRdb from immuneACCESS, are in-frame only. Not every clone is retained; where verified, under half of the shortfall comes from an unresolved V gene, and the cause of the rest is unknown. For this sample there are tens of thousands of clones; about four fifths appear just once. The leading ten clones occupy roughly a sixth of the sample. The sequencing here drew on peripheral blood, taken before any cancer treatment. These receptors originate from a male donor at least 60 years old with stage III squamous cell lung carcinoma.

CDR3 DNA sequence: TGCAGCGGCGCCGGGACAGGGGGGGGCTACACCTTC. The encoded protein is CSGAGTGGGYTF. V and J are TRBV29-1 and TRBJ1-2; TRBD1 matches 11 bases. Germline-derived CDR1 and CDR2 are SQVTM and ANQGSEA. CDR3 size: 12 residues. With V trimmed by 7 bases and J by 8 bases, 6 bases remained unmatched.

This clone was picked up a small number of times. This chain connects TRBV9 to TRBJ2-3; TRBD2 agrees at 8 bases. With 3 bases clipped from V and 4 bases from J, the junction kept 10 bases outside the gene matches. Germline CDR1 is SGDLS and CDR2 is YYNGEE. CDR3 size: 16 residues. The CDR3 DNA follows: TGTGCCAGCAGCGCCTTAGCGGGACCGAGAGCAGATACGCAGTATTTT. Its translation is CASSALAGPRADTQYF.

This sequence joins TRBV19 and TRBJ2-5; possible D gene TRBD1, 5 bases. Germline V lookup: CDR1 LNHDA, CDR2 SQIVND (reference sequence). The CDR3 is 14 residues long. Trimming cost V 9 bases and J 2 bases, with 16 bases left between them. CDR3 residues: CASTNAGKQETQYF. The CDR3 DNA reads TGTGCCAGCACCAACGCAGGGAAGCAAGAGACCCAGTACTTC.

This chain links TRBV28 with TRBJ1-2; 7 nucleotides align to TRBD1. This CDR3 contains 12 residues. Germline V gene sequence: CDR1 MDHEN, CDR2 SYDVKM. J lost 4 bases, V lost 7 bases, and 3 bases had no gene match. CDR3 residues: CASTRDSYGYTF. The CDR3 nucleotides read TGTGCCAGCACCCGGGACAGCTATGGCTACACCTTC.

The genes are TRBV6-6 and TRBJ2-7; the D call may be TRBD1 or TRBD2 (5 bases each). Germline loops: CDR1 MNHNY, CDR2 SVGAGI (reference sequence). CDR3 length: 14 amino acids. The germline V and J ends were trimmed by 6 bases and 7 bases, with 19 bases remaining between them. The CDR3 sequence is CASRSGDLRREQYF. CDR3 coding DNA: TGTGCCAGCAGGTCCGGGGACCTAAGGAGGGAGCAGTACTTC.

The DNA for the CDR3 is TGTGCCAGCAGCAAAATAGAGCAGGGGGCGGGCGCTTTCTTT. Translating gives CASSKIEQGAGAFF. This chain links TRBV21-1 with TRBJ1-1; TRBD1 is taken as the D call from the table, unchecked against the DNA. TRBV21-1 is classified as a pseudogene. The CDR3 is made up of 14 amino acids.

The chain is built from TRBV7-2 and TRBJ1-3; D is uncertain. Germline CDR1 SGHTA, CDR2 FQGNSA. The V end was cut by 5 bases, the J end by 4 bases, with 12 bases between. The CDR3 contains 14 residues. Here the CDR3 reads CASSANGIGNTIYF. CDR3 DNA sequence: TGTGCCAGCAGCGCTAACGGGATCGGAAACACCATATATTTT.

V gene TRBV15 combines with J gene TRBJ1-4, with 8 positions matching TRBD1. Per germline, CDR1 LNHNV and CDR2 YYDKDF (reference sequence). The CDR3 sequence is 16 residues long. The trim removed 1 base at V and 6 bases at J, leaving 7 bases unmatched. The CDR3 reads CATSRGKGQADEKLFF. The CDR3 nucleotides are TGTGCCACCAGCAGAGGAAAGGGACAGGCCGATGAAAAACTGTTTTTT.

The table lists this clone with a count of one. This chain uses TRBV9 with TRBJ1-2, with 8 bases aligning to TRBD1. CDR1 is SGDLS, CDR2 YYNGEE, per germline. The CDR3 totals 12 residues. J gave up 7 bases and V 7 bases, and 6 bases lay outside the gene matches. This CDR3 reads CASGDRGLGYTF. The DNA of the CDR3 is TGTGCCAGCGGAGACAGGGGCCTTGGCTACACCTTC.

The rearrangement uses TRBV7-9 and TRBJ1-2, with a possible D match to TRBD1 (6 bases). The V gene's germline CDR1 is SEHNR and CDR2 FQNEAQ (reference sequence). This CDR3 is built from 16 residues. Trimming cost V 4 bases and J 3 bases, with 18 bases left between them. CDR3 DNA: TGTGCCAGCAGCTCCACCCTGGGGGGCTTTGACTATGGCTACACCTTC. It is translated as CASSSTLGGFDYGYTF.

The gene calls are TRBV29-1 and TRBJ2-1; 12 bases map to TRBD1. Germline values: CDR1 SQVTM, CDR2 ANQGSEA. The CDR3 consists of 17 residues. Losses at the gene ends were 5 bases for V and 0 bases for J; bases not matched to a gene: 8. CDR3 nucleotide sequence: TGCAGCGTTCTGCGGGACAGGGGGCAGAGCTCCTACAATGAGCAGTTCTTC. It yields the protein CSVLRDRGQSSYNEQFF.

Notes on this clone: Just one base apart from a much larger clone, this may be a read error. The J gene is TRBJ2-3, the V gene TRBV5-6; 8 bases match TRBD1. Trimming at V came to 3 bases and at J to 1 base, leaving 1 base not matched to a gene. The germline CDR1 and CDR2 sequences are SGHDT and YYEEEE. The CDR3 contains 14 residues. The CDR3 here is CASSSQGGTDTQYF. The DNA of the CDR3 is TGTGCCAGCAGCTCACAGGGGGGCACAGATACGCAGTATTTT.

V usage is TRBV28 and J usage is TRBJ2-1; D gene uncertain. This CDR3 spans 14 amino acids. Germline V lookup: CDR1 MDHEN, CDR2 SYDVKM. V was shortened by 3 bases and J by 7 bases, with 13 bases between the two germline ends. CDR3 DNA sequence: TGTGCCAGCAGTTTGGGCAGAGAACTAAATGAGCAGTTCTTC. This encodes CASSLGRELNEQFF.

This clone was recorded once. The chain recombines TRBV10-2 with TRBJ1-2, with D possibly matching TRBD1 (6 bases). Germline CDR1 reads WSHSY; CDR2 reads SAAADI. Trimming left V 2 bases short and J 7 bases short, with 11 bases between. CDR3 length equals 13 residues. For the CDR3, the DNA is TGCGCCAGCAGTGAGCAGGGGCGAGGTGGCTACACCTTC. Residues: CASSEQGRGGYTF.